This is a list of T cell receptor beta chains from one sample in a study of blood T cell repertoires in COVID-19. Here immunoSEQ multiplex PCR was the method, and the copy in TCRdb shows in-frame clones only, minus some. The sample shows about 170,000 clones, around nine tenths of them seen only once. Sequencing was done on a sample of peripheral blood. All receptors come from a woman older than 75 with COVID-19, enrolled during active disease. Each CDR3 is given with its conserved first and last residue. Each record gives: clone size, D gene, J gene, V gene, CDR3 DNA, CDR3 protein. The D gene is left open where the match is weak. Not all rows give a size; the values are once, few, many and, for expanded clones, a class.

.	TRBD1	TRBJ1-3	TRBV5-1	TGCGCCAGCAGCGGTGGGACAGGCTCTGGAAACACCATATATTTT	CASSGGTGSGNTIYF
few	TRBD1	TRBJ1-1	TRBV7-2	TGTGCCAGCAGCTTATCGTACGGCGGACAGGGGAAGAACACTGAAGCTTTCTTT	CASSLSYGGQGKNTEAFF
.	TRBD1	TRBJ2-7	TRBV7-2	TGTGCCAGCAGCTTAGGGCCGGGACAGGATTACGAGCAGTACTTC	CASSLGPGQDYEQYF
.	TRBD2	TRBJ2-1	TRBV28	TGTGCCAGCAGCCTACTAGCGGGAATGCACAATGAGCAGTTCTTC	CASSLLAGMHNEQFF
.	.	TRBJ1-4	TRBV2	TGTGCCAGCAGTGGGCAGTATGGTGAAAAACTGTTTTTT	CASSGQYGEKLFF
.	.	TRBJ2-6	TRBV5-1	TGCGCCAGCAGCCTCCCCTCTGGGGCCAACGTCCTGACTTTC	CASSLPSGANVLTF
.	.	TRBJ2-1	TRBV11-2	TGTGCCAGCAGCCGTTACAATGAGCAGTTCTTC	CASSRYNEQFF
.	.	TRBJ2-5	TRBV5-1	TGCGCCAGCAGCTTGGCGGGGAACCAAGAGACCCAGTACTTC	CASSLAGNQETQYF
.	.	TRBJ1-5	TRBV19	TGTGCCAGTAGTATTCCGGGCAGGGTAGATCAGCCCCAGCATTTT	CASSIPGRVDQPQHF
once	.	TRBJ1-3	TRBV15	TGTGCCACCAGCAGGGACACAAACACCATATATTTT	CATSRDTNTIYF
.	TRBD1	TRBJ1-2	TRBV27	TGTGCCAGCAGAGACCGACAGGGATTATATGGCTACACCTTC	CASRDRQGLYGYTF
.	.	TRBJ2-3	TRBV4-3	TGCGCCAGCAGCCAAGCCGGGGGCAGCGGGATTGGCACAGATACGCAGTATTTT	CASSQAGGSGIGTDTQYF
.	.	TRBJ2-1	TRBV27	TGTGCCAGCCGCCTCCGCAGGGCCTACAATGAGCAGTTCTTC	CASRLRRAYNEQFF
.	.	TRBJ2-1	TRBV7-3	TGTGCCAGCAGCCCTGCCCTTAGCTCCTACAATGAGCAGTTCTTC	CASSPALSSYNEQFF
.	TRBD1	TRBJ2-2	TRBV7-8	TGTGCCAGCAGCTTACGCATTGCTAGGGACAGGGGAAACACCGGGGAGCTGTTTTTT	CASSLRIARDRGNTGELFF
.	TRBD2	TRBJ2-5	TRBV12-3/TRBV12-4	TGTGCCAGCAGTCGACTAGCGGAAGAGACCCAGTACTTC	CASSRLAEETQYF